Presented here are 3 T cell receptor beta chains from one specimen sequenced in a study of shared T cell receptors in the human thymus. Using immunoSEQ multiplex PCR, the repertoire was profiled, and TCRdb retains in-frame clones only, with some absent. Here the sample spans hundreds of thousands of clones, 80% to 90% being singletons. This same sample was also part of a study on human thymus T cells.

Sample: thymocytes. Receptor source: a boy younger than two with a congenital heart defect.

The CDR3 loop is CASSLGTSARAKNIQYF. The CDR3 bases are TGTGCCAGCAGCTTAGGGACTAGCGCCAGAGCCAAAAACATTCAGTACTTC. The genes are TRBV11-2 and TRBJ2-4; 9 bases align to TRBD2. This CDR3 region has 17 residues. V lost 1 base to trimming and J lost 0 bases; unmatched junction nucleotides: 4. The germline CDR1 and CDR2 sequences are SGHAT and FQNNGV.

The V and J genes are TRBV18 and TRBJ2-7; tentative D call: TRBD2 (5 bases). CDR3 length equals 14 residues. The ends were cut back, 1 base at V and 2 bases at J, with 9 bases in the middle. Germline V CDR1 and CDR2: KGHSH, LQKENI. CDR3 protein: CASSPRPGTYEQYF. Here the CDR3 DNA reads TGTGCCAGCTCACCACGACCCGGGACCTACGAGCAGTACTTC.

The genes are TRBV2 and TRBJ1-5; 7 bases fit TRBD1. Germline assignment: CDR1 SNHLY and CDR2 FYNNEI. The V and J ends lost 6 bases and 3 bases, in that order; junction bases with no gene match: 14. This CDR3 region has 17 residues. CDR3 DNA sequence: TGTGCCAGCAGAGAACCCGACCCCGACAGGGACAATCAGCCCCAGCATTTT. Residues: CASREPDPDRDNQPQHF.